The rows below give T cell receptor beta chains drawn from one sample of a study of response to subunit inactivated influenza vaccine. A single record per CDR3 protein comes from TCRdb applying MiXCR to the RT-PCR reads. The sample consists of around 760,000 distinct CDR3 sequences, about 15% of them appearing once. Sequenced material: PBMCs from blood, taken 14 to 15 days before vaccination. The origin of the receptors is a man in his fifties who received an inactivated influenza vaccine. The CDR3 runs from the conserved cysteine through the conserved F or W. Fields, in order: V gene, clone size, J gene, D gene, CDR3 protein, CDR3 DNA. The D gene is left open where the match is weak. Part of the rows lack a size; the others show once, few, many or a class for expanded clones.

TRBV7-2,.,TRBJ2-7,TRBD2,CASSDPPLAEVYEQYF,TGTGCCAGCAGCGACCCTCCACTAGCGGAGGTTTACGAGCAGTACTTC
TRBV4-1,.,TRBJ2-7,TRBD2,CASSQADLAGVYEQYF,TGCGCCAGCAGCCAAGCAGACCTAGCGGGAGTATACGAGCAGTACTTC
TRBV20-1,few,TRBJ2-6,.,CCARGGGTSGSGANVLTF,TGCTGTGCTAGAGGTGGCGGGACCTCCGGCTCTGGGGCCAACGTCCTGACTTTC
TRBV7-2,.,TRBJ1-1,.,CASSLDSAVNTEAFF,TGTGCCAGCAGCTTAGACAGTGCCGTGAACACTGAAGCTTTCTTT
TRBV6-2/TRBV6-3,.,TRBJ1-1,.,CASSYLSDQNTEAFF,TGTGCCAGCAGTTACTTGTCAGACCAGAACACTGAAGCTTTCTTT
TRBV20-1,few,TRBJ2-1,.,CSARDRHIHEQFF,TGCAGTGCTAGAGATAGACACATACATGAGCAGTTCTTC
TRBV6-2/TRBV6-3,.,TRBJ2-1,TRBD2,CASSYGMGLAGFNEQFF,TGTGCCAGCAGTTACGGGATGGGGCTAGCGGGATTCAATGAGCAGTTCTTC
TRBV6-1,few,TRBJ2-3,.,CASRSQPTTDTQYF,TGTGCCAGCAGGAGCCAGCCTACCACAGATACGCAGTATTTT
TRBV12-3/TRBV12-4,many,TRBJ1-1,.,CASSLARPNTEAFF,TGTGCCAGCAGTTTAGCGAGACCAAACACTGAAGCTTTCTTT
TRBV5-1,few,TRBJ1-2,.,CASSLEADGYGYTF,TGCGCCAGCAGCTTGGAAGCAGACGGCTATGGCTACACCTTC
TRBV20-1,.,TRBJ2-5,TRBD2,CSARKDLGTSGEGETQYF,TGCAGTGCTCGGAAAGACCTGGGGACTAGCGGGGAGGGGGAGACCCAGTACTTC
TRBV4-1,.,TRBJ1-3,.,CASSRRGGGTGNTIYF,TGCGCCAGCAGCCGACGGGGAGGGGGTACTGGAAACACCATATATTTT
TRBV7-8,.,TRBJ2-1,TRBD2,CASSLVGGLAAYNEQFF,TGTGCCAGCAGCTTAGTTGGCGGACTAGCGGCATACAATGAGCAGTTCTTC
TRBV14,.,TRBJ1-2,.,CASSQVNRELGGYTF,TGTGCCAGCAGCCAAGTCAACAGGGAATTAGGTGGCTACACCTTC
TRBV10-3,.,TRBJ2-3,TRBD2,CAISEPAISGGKDTQYF,TGTGCCATCAGTGAGCCCGCGATAAGCGGGGGTAAAGATACGCAGTATTTT
TRBV15,.,TRBJ1-4,TRBD1,CATSRTGTAHNEKLFF,TGTGCCACCAGCAGAACCGGGACAGCTCATAATGAAAAACTGTTTTTT
TRBV20-1,.,TRBJ1-6,TRBD1,CSARPPTGVASPLHF,TGCAGTGCCAGACCTCCGACAGGGGTTGCTTCACCCCTCCACTTT